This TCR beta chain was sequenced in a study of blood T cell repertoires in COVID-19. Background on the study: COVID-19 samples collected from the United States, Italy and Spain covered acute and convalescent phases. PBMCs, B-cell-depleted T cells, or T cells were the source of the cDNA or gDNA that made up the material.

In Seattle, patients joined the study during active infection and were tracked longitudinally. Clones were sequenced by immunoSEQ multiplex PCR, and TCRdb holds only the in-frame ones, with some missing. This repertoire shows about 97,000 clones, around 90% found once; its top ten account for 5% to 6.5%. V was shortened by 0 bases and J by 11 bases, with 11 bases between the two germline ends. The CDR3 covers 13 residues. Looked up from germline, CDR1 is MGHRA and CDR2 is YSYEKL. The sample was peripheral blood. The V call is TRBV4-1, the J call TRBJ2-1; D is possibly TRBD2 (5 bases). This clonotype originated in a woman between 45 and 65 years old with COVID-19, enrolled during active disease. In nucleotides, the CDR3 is TGCGCCAGCAGCCAAGATTTTCCTAGCCAGCAGTTCTTC. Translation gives CASSQDFPSQQFF.